This T cell receptor beta chain was sequenced during a study of blood T cells in healthy people across ages. A second PCR, run for about 7 to 11 cycles, used a sample-barcoded 5' primer plus a J-beta primer mix. Via MiXCR, TCRdb re-called the 5' RACE reads, giving one row per CDR3 protein. The sample shows some 800,000 distinct CDR3 sequences, around 45% of them seen only once. V was cut by 5 bases and J by 6 bases, with 12 bases left in between. Per the germline V gene, CDR1 is ENHRY and CDR2 is SYGVKD. The CDR3 sequence is 13 residues long. Sequenced material: blood. This TCR was recovered from a man aged 55 to 69 in good health. J is TRBJ2-3 and V is TRBV10-3; D is undetermined. The CDR3 nucleotides are TGTGCCATCAGTCCCGATGGGCTGGATACGCAGTATTTT. This codes for CAISPDGLDTQYF.